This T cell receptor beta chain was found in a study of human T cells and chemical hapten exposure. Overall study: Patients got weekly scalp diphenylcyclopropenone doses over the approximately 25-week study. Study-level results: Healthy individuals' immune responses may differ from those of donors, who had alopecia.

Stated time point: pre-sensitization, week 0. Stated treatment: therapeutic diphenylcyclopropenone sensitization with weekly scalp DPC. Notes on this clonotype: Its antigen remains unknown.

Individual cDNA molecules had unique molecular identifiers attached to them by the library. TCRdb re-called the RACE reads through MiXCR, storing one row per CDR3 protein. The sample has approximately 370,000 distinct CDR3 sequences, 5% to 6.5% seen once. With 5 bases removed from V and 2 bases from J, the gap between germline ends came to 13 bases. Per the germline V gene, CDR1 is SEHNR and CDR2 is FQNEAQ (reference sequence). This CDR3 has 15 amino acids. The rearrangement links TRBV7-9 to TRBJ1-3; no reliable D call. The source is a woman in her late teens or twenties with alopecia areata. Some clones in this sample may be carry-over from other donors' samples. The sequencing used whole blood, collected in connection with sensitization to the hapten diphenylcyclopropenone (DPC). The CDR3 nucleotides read TGTGCCAGCAGCGGCCAGGACTCCACTGGAAACACCATATATTTT. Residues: CASSGQDSTGNTIYF. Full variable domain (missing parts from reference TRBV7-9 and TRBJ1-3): DTGVSQNPRHKITKRGQNVTFRCDPISEHNRLYWYRQTLGQGPEFLTYFQNEAQLEKSRLLSDRFSAERPKGSFSTLEIQRTEQGDSAMYLCASSGQDSTGNTIYFGEGSWLTVV.